What follows are 15 T cell receptor beta chains derived from one specimen sequenced in a study of T cell clonotyping in hematopoietic cell transplantation. Clones were read by immunoSEQ multiplex PCR, and TCRdb kept only the in-frame ones, dropping some. The profile shows approximately 17,000 clones, around 60% of them singletons. The sample in question was PBMCs, obtained 30 days after allogeneic stem cell transplant. These receptors were obtained from a male patient aged 45-60 years who had an allogeneic stem cell transplant from an unrelated donor, so T cells may come from the graft donor. Some clones in this sample may be carry-over from other donors' samples.

This clone has a single count. This sequence joins TRBV30 and TRBJ1-2; D is ambiguous. V dropped 6 bases and J dropped 1 base, with 12 bases sitting between them. This CDR3 spans 13 amino acids. CDR1 and CDR2 (germline): GTSNPN, SVGIG (reference sequence). The CDR3 spells CACAVGINYGYTF. The CDR3 nucleotides are TGTGCCTGTGCCGTGGGGATTAACTATGGCTACACCTTC.

The chain has TRBV28 and TRBJ2-7; 7 bases line up with TRBD1. This CDR3 has 15 amino acids. Germline CDR1 and CDR2: MDHEN and SYDVKM. V dropped 8 bases and J dropped 4; count of bases not matched to a gene: 14. The CDR3 spells CASPGPTTGTYEQYF. The CDR3 coding sequence is TGTGCCAGCCCGGGCCCAACGACAGGGACGTACGAGCAGTACTTC.

This clone was recorded only once. CDR3 coding DNA: TGTGCCTGGGCCCCTAGGGCGGATGGCTACACCTTC. Translation: CAWAPRADGYTF. J is TRBJ1-2 and V is TRBV30; D is uncertain. Trimming cost V 5 bases and J 6 bases, with 13 bases left between them. The V gene's germline CDR1 is GTSNPN and CDR2 SVGIG (reference sequence). The CDR3 totals 12 residues.

This clone was seen a handful of times. V gene TRBV4-1 combines with J gene TRBJ1-1; the D gene is possibly TRBD1 (5 bases). Trimming pared 1 base from V and 4 bases from J, leaving 13 bases between. The CDR3 totals 15 residues. The germline V gene has CDR1 MGHRA and CDR2 YSYEKL. The CDR3 coding sequence is TGCGCCAGCAGCCAAGTCGGTCAGGGCGGCACTGAAGCTTTCTTT. Protein product: CASSQVGQGGTEAFF.

The V gene is TRBV7-9, the J gene TRBJ1-5, with D hard to call. This CDR3 has 14 residues. Trimming removed 5 bases at V and 4 bases at J, with 12 bases between. Germline assignment: CDR1 SEHNR and CDR2 FQNEAQ (reference sequence). The CDR3 is CASSPPGSNQPQHF. The CDR3 DNA sequence: TGTGCCAGCAGCCCGCCGGGCTCGAATCAGCCCCAGCATTTT.

This chain connects TRBV12-5 to TRBJ2-1; maybe TRBD1 (8 bases). V was trimmed by 0 bases and J by 3 bases, leaving 12 bases between them. Germline V gives CDR1 LGHNT, CDR2 FRNRAP. The CDR3 is 16 amino acids. CDR3 sequence (DNA): TGTGCTAGTGGTTTGGTACAGGGGGGGATCTACAATGAGCAGTTCTTC. Its translation: CASGLVQGGIYNEQFF.

This chain links TRBV19 with TRBJ2-6; perhaps TRBD2 as D (5 bases). CDR3 length equals 15 residues. CDR1 and CDR2 from the germline V gene are LNHDA and SQIVND (reference sequence). V lost 5 bases, J lost 0 bases, and 8 bases lay in between. The CDR3 coding sequence is TGTGCCAGTAGTGAGGGCCTCTCTGGGGCCAACGTCCTGACTTTC. The encoded protein is CASSEGLSGANVLTF.

This chain links TRBV9 with TRBJ2-7; 7 nucleotides line up with TRBD2. Germline V gene sequence: CDR1 SGDLS, CDR2 YYNGEE. Trimming at V came to 3 bases and at J to 4 bases, leaving 10 bases not matched to a gene. The CDR3 contains 15 residues. CDR3 amino acids: CASSADTGTKYEQYF. The CDR3 coding sequence is TGTGCCAGCAGCGCAGATACCGGGACTAAGTACGAGCAGTACTTC.

J is TRBJ2-1 and V is TRBV29-1; no clear D gene. This CDR3 has 13 amino acids. CDR1 is SQVTM and CDR2 is ANQGSEA in the germline V gene. The germline V and J ends were trimmed by 3 bases and 1 base, with 7 bases remaining between them. The CDR3 region is CSVDSASYNEQFF. CDR3 DNA sequence: TGCAGCGTTGATTCGGCGTCCTACAATGAGCAGTTCTTC.

This chain joins TRBV27 and TRBJ1-2; 8 bases are shared with TRBD1. Trimming cost V 10 bases and J 2 bases; bases outside gene matches: 9. The length of the CDR3 is 14 residues. In germline, CDR1 is MNHEY, CDR2 SMNVEV (reference sequence). The CDR3 DNA follows: TGTGCCACCCGATCGAGGACAGGGAACTATGGCTACACCTTC. Its protein is CATRSRTGNYGYTF.

The rearrangement links TRBV28 to TRBJ1-1, with a tentative D call TRBD1 (6 bases). Germline lookup yields CDR1 MDHEN and CDR2 SYDVKM. There are 12 residues in the CDR3. Trimming took 6 bases from V and 6 from J, leaving 11 bases between them. The CDR3 is CASRQGLAEAFF. DNA for the CDR3: TGTGCCAGCAGGCAGGGGTTGGCTGAAGCTTTCTTT. The variable domain in full, completed from reference TRBV28 and TRBJ1-1, reads DVKVTQSSRYLVKRTGEKVFLECVQDMDHENMFWYRQDPGLGLRLIYFSYDVKMKEKGDIPEGYSVSREKKERFSLILESASTNQTSMYLCASRQGLAEAFFGQGTRLTVV.

The genes are TRBV28 and TRBJ2-7; 8 bases match TRBD2. The germline gives CDR1 MDHEN, CDR2 SYDVKM. Trimming at V came to 3 bases and at J to 4 bases, leaving 11 bases not matched to a gene. This CDR3 has 16 amino acids. CDR3 residues: CASSLTSGSQGYEQYF. As DNA, the CDR3 is TGTGCCAGCAGTTTGACCAGCGGGAGTCAGGGGTACGAGCAGTACTTC.

This clone has only a few counts. V gene TRBV28 combines with J gene TRBJ1-2, with 9 nucleotides matching TRBD1. With V trimmed by 10 bases and J by 7 bases, 10 bases remained unmatched. The CDR3 loop spans 13 amino acids. CDR1 MDHEN and CDR2 SYDVKM come from the germline V gene. In DNA form, the CDR3 reads TGTGCCACCGAAACTACAGGGGGCGGTGGCTACACCTTC. Translation gives CATETTGGGGYTF.

This chain uses TRBV11-2 with TRBJ1-6; D gene uncertain. The CDR3 contains 15 residues. CDR1 and CDR2 (germline): SGHAT, FQNNGV. Trimming took off 5 bases at V and 5 bases at J, with 13 bases between the two ends. The CDR3 sequence is CASSLTGRNNSPLHF. CDR3 in DNA: TGTGCCAGCAGCCTCACCGGACGGAATAATTCACCCCTCCACTTT.

The chain employs TRBV30 and TRBJ2-5, with 8 bases identical to TRBD2. The CDR3 covers 12 residues. V shed 4 bases, J shed 2 bases, and the junction held 0 bases outside the gene matches. Germline V gene lookup returns CDR1 GTSNPN and CDR2 SVGIG (reference sequence). The CDR3: CAWTSGQETQYF. The DNA for the CDR3 is TGTGCCTGGACTAGCGGGCAAGAGACCCAGTACTTC.